This entry describes one TCR beta chain. The sample belongs to a study of blood T cell repertoires in COVID-19. Study as a whole: Sources were T cells, B-cell-depleted T cells, or PBMCs; the material itself was cDNA or gDNA.

J gave up 8 bases and V 4 bases, and 8 bases lay outside the gene matches. CDR3 length: 15 amino acids. The V gene's germline CDR1 is KGHDR and CDR2 SFDVKD. Authors' methods: Estimated nucleated cell counts came from reference gene primer amplification. Measured with immunoSEQ multiplex PCR; TCRdb has only the in-frame clones, and not every one. That table gives V, J and clone size, and the DNA gave D and trimming. The sample holds nearly 350,000 clones, more than 75% seen once. The V call is TRBV24-1, the J call TRBJ2-1, with 9 bases that match TRBD2. Material for sequencing was peripheral blood. The receptor comes from a woman aged 18-29 years who had recovered from COVID-19. The CDR3, as DNA: TGTGCCACCAGTGACCGACTAGCGGAGAGACATGAGCAGTTCTTC. It translates to CATSDRLAERHEQFF.